This T cell receptor (beta chain) was sequenced during a study of beta chain features in type 1 diabetes. Study as a whole: Examination spanned about 110 million sorted cells from all samples.

The V gene lost 5 bases and the J gene lost 1 base, with 8 bases spanning the gap. The CDR3 loop spans 13 amino acids. CDR1 is MDHEN and CDR2 is SYDVKM in the germline V gene. Sequencing targeted expressed TCRB transcripts, as all isolated RNA had been reverse transcribed. Assay used: immunoSEQ multiplex PCR; TCRdb lists only in-frame clones, some missing. The table has some 330,000 clones, approximately 9.9% seen once. Isolation of CD4+ naive, central memory, regulatory and stem cell-like memory cells was achieved by sorting via CD45RO/CCR7/CD25/CD127/CD95/CD27. The sample holds a few counts of this clone.

The source of this sequence is a woman in her 30s in good health. The specimen was naive CD4+ T cells from blood. J is TRBJ2-5 and V is TRBV28; D call uncertain. The CDR3 reads CASSPDTQETQYF. The CDR3 DNA is TGTGCCAGCAGTCCAGACACCCAAGAGACCCAGTACTTC. The full variable domain, in which reference TRBV28 and TRBJ2-5 provide the parts outside the CDR3, is DVKVTQSSRYLVKRTGEKVFLECVQDMDHENMFWYRQDPGLGLRLIYFSYDVKMKEKGDIPEGYSVSREKKERFSLILESASTNQTSMYLCASSPDTQETQYFGPGTRLLVL.